What follows is one TCR beta chain and its context. Some clones are missing from TCRdb's copy, which holds only in-frame ones; the method was immunoSEQ multiplex PCR. Of roughly 2.5 million clones in the sample, 85% to 95% were seen once. The data derive from a study of shared clonotypes between healthy human individuals. The sequence came from a man younger than 35 in good health. Material: naive CD4+ T cells sorted from blood. The sample's subset: CD45RA+ positively selected.

DNA for the CDR3: TGTGCCAGCAGCTCTTTCGGGACTAGCGGGGAAGAGCAGTACTTC. It encodes CASSSFGTSGEEQYF. The rearrangement joins TRBV7-9 to TRBJ2-7; 13 bases agree with TRBD2. CDR3 length: 15 amino acids. Germline V lookup: CDR1 SEHNR, CDR2 FQNEAQ (reference sequence). Germline trimming cut 4 bases from V and 7 bases from J; bases unmatched to any gene: 7.